These 26 T cell receptor beta chains originate from one sample sequenced in a study of monozygotic twins with inflammatory bowel disease. TCRdb reprocessed the 5' RACE reads and reports one entry per CDR3 protein, with no DNA. The table for this sample gives more than 350,000 distinct CDR3 sequences. Sequenced: blood. All receptors come from a human donor with ulcerative colitis or Crohn's disease, or a healthy co-twin of an affected twin (not recorded which).

The rearrangement joins TRBV7-9 to TRBJ1-6; TCRdb returns TRBD1, unconfirmable since there is no DNA. The CDR3 is 16 amino acids. The germline V gene has CDR1 SEHNR and CDR2 FQNEAQ (reference sequence). The CDR3 sequence is CASSSLLGQGASPLHF.

V usage is TRBV2 and J usage is TRBJ2-3. This CDR3 contains 14 residues. CDR1 is SNHLY, CDR2 FYNNEI, per germline. The CDR3 reads CASNERDLTDTQYF.

The V and J genes are TRBV10-3 and TRBJ2-5; as DNA is missing, the TRBD1 call by TCRdb cannot be tested. Germline V CDR1 and CDR2: ENHRY, SYGVKD. This CDR3 has 15 amino acids. The CDR3: CAIGNPGSTQETQYF.

This chain's CDR3 is CASSLTTLSGRRYEQYF. The rearrangement uses TRBV7-2 and TRBJ2-7; without DNA, the TCRdb call of TRBD2 cannot be checked. CDR1 and CDR2 from the germline V gene are SGHTA and FQGNSA. The CDR3 has 17 residues. The variable domain in full, completed from reference TRBV7-2 and TRBJ2-7, reads GAGVSQSPSNKVTEKGKDVELRCDPISGHTALYWYRQSLGQGLEFLIYFQGNSAPDKSGLPSDRFSAERTGGSVSTLTIQRTQQEDSAVYLCASSLTTLSGRRYEQYFGPGTRLTVT.

The CDR3 protein is CASSENSLSSYEQYF. This chain uses TRBV2 with TRBJ2-7. CDR3 size: 15 residues. Germline V CDR1 and CDR2: SNHLY, FYNNEI.

The chain carries TRBV15 and TRBJ1-1; TCRdb outputs TRBD1, but without DNA this stays unchecked. The CDR3 runs to 13 residues. CDR1 LNHNV and CDR2 YYDKDF come from the germline V gene (reference sequence). CDR3 in amino acids: CATQTGTGGEAFF.

V gene TRBV20-1 combines with J gene TRBJ2-3; TCRdb's D call, TRBD2, is unchecked because there is no DNA. Looked up from germline, CDR1 is DFQATT and CDR2 is SNEGSKA (reference sequence). The CDR3 covers 13 residues. CDR3 region: CSGRAGGADTQYF.

The chain carries TRBV12-3 or TRBV12-4 and TRBJ1-6; lacking DNA, the TRBD1 call made by TCRdb goes unchecked. This CDR3 has 15 amino acids. This chain's CDR3 is CASSPGPSRDSPLHF.

V and J are TRBV4-2 and TRBJ1-6. The CDR3 is made up of 13 amino acids. Germline CDR1 reads LGHNA; CDR2 reads YNFKEQ. The chain's CDR3 is CASSRVENSPLHF.

The chain links TRBV11-3 to TRBJ2-1; without DNA, the TCRdb call of TRBD1 cannot be checked. CDR3 length equals 17 residues. The germline gives CDR1 SGHNT, CDR2 YENEEA. The CDR3: CASSMASGTGTYNEQFF.

The chain couples TRBV7-2 to TRBJ2-7; with no DNA, the TCRdb D assignment of TRBD1 cannot be verified. The V gene's germline CDR1 is SGHTA and CDR2 FQGNSA. The CDR3 covers 17 residues. The CDR3 protein is CASSYYLSGGASYEQYF. Together with reference TRBV7-2 and TRBJ2-7, the CDR3 gives the full variable domain: GAGVSQSPSNKVTEKGKDVELRCDPISGHTALYWYRQSLGQGLEFLIYFQGNSAPDKSGLPSDRFSAERTGGSVSTLTIQRTQQEDSAVYLCASSYYLSGGASYEQYFGPGTRLTVT.

V gene TRBV6-1 combines with J gene TRBJ1-3; as DNA is missing, the TRBD1 call by TCRdb cannot be tested. CDR1 is MNHNS, CDR2 SASEGT, per germline. The CDR3 extends over 16 amino acids. CDR3 loop: CASTQGQGAFGNTIYF.

V is TRBV13 and J is TRBJ2-6. The CDR3 consists of 17 residues. Germline CDR1 and CDR2: PRHDT and FYEKMQ (reference sequence). This chain's CDR3 is CASSSTEFRQRANVLTF.

V is TRBV12-3 or TRBV12-4 and J is TRBJ2-7; the D gene TCRdb calls, TRBD1, cannot be checked with no DNA. The length of the CDR3 is 13 residues. This CDR3 is CASRRQGSHEQYF.

V usage is TRBV29-1 and J usage is TRBJ2-1; TCRdb picks TRBD2, but there is no DNA to check that call. Germline V lookup: CDR1 SQVTM, CDR2 ANQGSEA. The CDR3 has 14 amino acids. This chain's CDR3 is CSVQSGKTYNEQFF.

This sequence joins TRBV10-3 and TRBJ1-2. The CDR3 loop spans 14 amino acids. The V gene's germline CDR1 is ENHRY and CDR2 SYGVKD. The CDR3: CAISGEGRSEGYTF.

The CDR3 loop reads CASREPQGTEAFF. V is TRBV7-6 and J is TRBJ1-1. The CDR3 length is 13 residues. Germline assignment: CDR1 SGHVS and CDR2 FNYEAQ.

The rearrangement joins TRBV12-3 or TRBV12-4 to TRBJ2-2. The CDR3 covers 14 residues. CDR3 region: CASSLKLFGGELFF.

This chain links TRBV20-1 with TRBJ2-7; the TRBD1 assignment by TCRdb is unverifiable without DNA. CDR3 length equals 16 residues. Per the germline V gene, CDR1 is DFQATT and CDR2 is SNEGSKA (reference sequence). The CDR3 here is CSANIRPRTGSYEQYF.

The chain has TRBV3-1 and TRBJ1-2. This CDR3 has 13 amino acids. The germline V gene has CDR1 LGHDT and CDR2 YNNKEL (reference sequence). CDR3 in amino acids: CASSQVRSYGYTF.

The chain couples TRBV5-5 to TRBJ2-1; TCRdb lists TRBD1, though no DNA is available to test this call. The CDR3 is 18 amino acids. CDR1 and CDR2 from the germline V gene are SGHKS and YYEKEE (reference sequence). Here the CDR3 reads CASSPRTGDSSSYNEQFF.

V and J are TRBV11-2 and TRBJ2-5. Germline V gives CDR1 SGHAT, CDR2 FQNNGV. The CDR3 is 13 residues long. The CDR3 sequence is CASSLARVETQYF.

The chain's CDR3 is CSGITSGGTTGELFF. The V gene is TRBV29-1, the J gene TRBJ2-2; TCRdb selects TRBD2, and the lack of DNA leaves this call unchecked. The germline V gene encodes CDR1 SQVTM and CDR2 ANQGSEA. The CDR3 consists of 15 residues.

This chain connects TRBV24-1 to TRBJ2-1; the TCRdb call, TRBD1, lacks DNA for checking. Germline V CDR1 and CDR2: KGHDR, SFDVKD. This CDR3 spans 17 amino acids. CDR3: CATSDSSGTRGVDEQFF.

The chain links TRBV6-5 to TRBJ1-1; TCRdb indicates TRBD1, and absent DNA this call remains unverified. CDR3 length: 15 residues. Germline CDR1 is MNHEY and CDR2 is SVGAGI. CDR3 loop: CASSSSPTGNTEAFF.

The chain recombines TRBV6-5 with TRBJ2-5. The germline V gene has CDR1 MNHEY and CDR2 SVGAGI. The CDR3 contains 14 residues. The CDR3: CASSYSGNQETQYF.